This T cell receptor (beta chain) originates from a study of CD8+ T cells in alopecia areata. Whole-study results and caveats: There were also resident alphabeta T cells of normal skin sequenced in scalp samples. Unlike in mice, where it was clearer, TCR sharing across patients was less clear, possibly HLA-related.

RNA extraction and reverse transcription yielded cDNA as sequencing template. Clones were read by immunoSEQ multiplex PCR, and TCRdb kept only the in-frame ones, dropping some. The repertoire holds 100,000 to 150,000 clones, with approximately 48% as singletons. This clone was seen a handful of times. The antigen remains undetermined. The CDR3 covers 18 residues. CDR1 is SGHVT and CDR2 is SQSDAQ in the germline V gene. The junction had 10 bases not matched to a gene; V was cut back by 5 bases and J by 0 bases. The V call is TRBV7-4, the J call TRBJ1-1, with 12 nucleotides matching TRBD1. Sample: CD8+ T cells sorted from blood, taken at week 0. This TCR came from a human donor with alopecia areata. The CDR3 nucleotides read TGTGCCAGCAGCCCGGGGGACAGGGGGCGTATTATGAACACTGAAGCTTTCTTT. Translation: CASSPGDRGRIMNTEAFF.